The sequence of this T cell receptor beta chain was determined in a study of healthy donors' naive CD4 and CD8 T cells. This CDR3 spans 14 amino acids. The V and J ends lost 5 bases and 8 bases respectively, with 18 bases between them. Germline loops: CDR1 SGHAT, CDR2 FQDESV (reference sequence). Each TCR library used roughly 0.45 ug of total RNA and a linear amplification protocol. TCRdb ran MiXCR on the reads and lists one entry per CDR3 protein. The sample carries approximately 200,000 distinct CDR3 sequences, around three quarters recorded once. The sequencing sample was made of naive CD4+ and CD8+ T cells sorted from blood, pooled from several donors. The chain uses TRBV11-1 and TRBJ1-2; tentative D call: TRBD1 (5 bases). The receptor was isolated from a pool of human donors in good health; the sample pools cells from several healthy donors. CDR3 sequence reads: CASSGDETSSGYTF. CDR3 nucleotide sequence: TGTGCCAGCAGCGGGGACGAAACATCTAGCGGCTACACCTTC.